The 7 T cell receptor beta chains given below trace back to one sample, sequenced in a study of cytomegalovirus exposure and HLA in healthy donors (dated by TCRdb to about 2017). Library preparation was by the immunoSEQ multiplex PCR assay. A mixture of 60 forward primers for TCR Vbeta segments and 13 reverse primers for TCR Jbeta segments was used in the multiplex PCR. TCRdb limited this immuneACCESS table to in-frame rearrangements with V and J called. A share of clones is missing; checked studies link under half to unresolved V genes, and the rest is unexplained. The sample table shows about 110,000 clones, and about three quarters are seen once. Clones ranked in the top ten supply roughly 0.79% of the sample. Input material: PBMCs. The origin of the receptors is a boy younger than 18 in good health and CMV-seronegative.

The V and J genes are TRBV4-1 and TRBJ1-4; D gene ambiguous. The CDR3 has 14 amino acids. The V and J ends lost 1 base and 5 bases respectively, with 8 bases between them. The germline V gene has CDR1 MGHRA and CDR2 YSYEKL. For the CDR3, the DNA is TGCGCCAGCAGCCAAGTTTTACTCAATGAAAAACTGTTTTTT. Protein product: CASSQVLLNEKLFF.

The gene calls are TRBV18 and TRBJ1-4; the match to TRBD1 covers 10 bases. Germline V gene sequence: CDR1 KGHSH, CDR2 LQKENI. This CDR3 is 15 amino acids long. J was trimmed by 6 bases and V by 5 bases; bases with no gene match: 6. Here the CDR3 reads CASSGAGTGDEKLFF. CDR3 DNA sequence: TGTGCCAGCTCAGGAGCCGGGACAGGGGATGAAAAACTGTTTTTT. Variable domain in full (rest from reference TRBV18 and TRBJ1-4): NAGVMQNPRHLVRRRGQEARLRCSPMKGHSHVYWYRQLPEEGLKFMVYLQKENIIDESGMPKERFSAEFPKEGPSILRIQQVVRGDSAAYFCASSGAGTGDEKLFFGSGTQLSVL.

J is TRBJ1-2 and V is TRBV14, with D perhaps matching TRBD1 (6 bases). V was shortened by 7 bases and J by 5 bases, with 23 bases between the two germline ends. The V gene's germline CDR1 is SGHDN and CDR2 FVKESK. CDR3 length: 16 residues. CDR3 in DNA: TGTGCCAGCAACGTTACAAGCGGCAGGGGCTTATATGGCTACACCTTC. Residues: CASNVTSGRGLYGYTF.

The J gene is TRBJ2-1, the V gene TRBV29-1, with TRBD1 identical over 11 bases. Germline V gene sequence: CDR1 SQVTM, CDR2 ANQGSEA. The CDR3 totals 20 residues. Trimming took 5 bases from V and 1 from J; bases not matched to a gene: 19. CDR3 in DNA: TGCAGCGTTCCCCGGAACTATAAAGGGACAGGGGGGGAATCCTACAATGAGCAGTTCTTC. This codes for CSVPRNYKGTGGESYNEQFF.

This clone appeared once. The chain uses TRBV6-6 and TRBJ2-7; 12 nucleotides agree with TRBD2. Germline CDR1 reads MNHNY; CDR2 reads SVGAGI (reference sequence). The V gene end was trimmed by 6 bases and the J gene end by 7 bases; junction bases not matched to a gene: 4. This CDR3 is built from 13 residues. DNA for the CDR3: TGTGCCAGCAGGACTAGCGGGAGTTGGGAGCAGTACTTC. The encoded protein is CASRTSGSWEQYF.

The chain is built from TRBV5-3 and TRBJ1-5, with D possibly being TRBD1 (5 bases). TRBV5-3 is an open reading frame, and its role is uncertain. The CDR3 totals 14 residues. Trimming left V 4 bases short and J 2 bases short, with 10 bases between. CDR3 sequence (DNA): TGTGCCAGAAGCAAAAGGGGTTGCAATCAGCCCCAGCATTTT. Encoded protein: CARSKRGCNQPQHF.

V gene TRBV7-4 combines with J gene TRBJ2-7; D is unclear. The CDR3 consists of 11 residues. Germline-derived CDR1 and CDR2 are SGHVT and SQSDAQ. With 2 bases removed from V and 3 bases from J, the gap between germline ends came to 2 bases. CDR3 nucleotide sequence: TGTGCCAGCAGCTTACACTACGAGCAGTACTTC. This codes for CASSLHYEQYF.